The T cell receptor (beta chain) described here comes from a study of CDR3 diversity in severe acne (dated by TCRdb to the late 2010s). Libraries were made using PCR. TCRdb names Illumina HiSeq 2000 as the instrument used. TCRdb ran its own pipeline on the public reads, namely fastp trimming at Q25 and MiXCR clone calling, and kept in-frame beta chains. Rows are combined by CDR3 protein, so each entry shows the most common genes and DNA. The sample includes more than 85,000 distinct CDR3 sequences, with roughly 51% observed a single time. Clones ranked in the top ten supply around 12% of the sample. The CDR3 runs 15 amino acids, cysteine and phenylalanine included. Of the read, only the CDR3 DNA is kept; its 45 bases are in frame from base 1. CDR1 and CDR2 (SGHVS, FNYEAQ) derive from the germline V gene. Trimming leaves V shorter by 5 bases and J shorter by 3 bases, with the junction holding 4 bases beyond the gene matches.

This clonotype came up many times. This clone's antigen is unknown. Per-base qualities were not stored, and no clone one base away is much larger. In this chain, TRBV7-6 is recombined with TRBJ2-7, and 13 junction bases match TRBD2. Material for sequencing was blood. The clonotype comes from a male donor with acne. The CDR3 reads CASSTGLAGDYEQYF. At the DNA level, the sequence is TGTGCCAGCAGCACCGGACTAGCGGGGGACTACGAGCAGTACTTC.